This T cell receptor beta chain was sequenced in a study of breast tumors, draining lymph nodes, adjacent tissues. Breast cancer patients provided tissue from their axillary draining lymph nodes. Germline V CDR1 and CDR2: SGHVS, FNYEAQ. The V end lost 3 bases, the J end lost 9 bases, and 9 bases lay between the germline ends. CDR3 size: 12 residues. This clonotype was counted ten times or more. Its target is not known. Study findings and constraints: Tumor T cell lymph node origin was a supported hypothesis, not proven. Luminal-like breast cancer showed significantly greater tumor-nontumor repertoire similarity than basal-like breast cancer did.

Each CDR3 protein gets one entry after TCRdb re-called the multiplex PCR reads with MiXCR. The sample has approximately 140,000 distinct CDR3 sequences, 30% to 35% seen once. The clonotype was recovered from a female donor with breast cancer. Some clones in this sample may be carry-over from other donors' samples. The gene calls are TRBV7-6 and TRBJ2-1, with no clear D. Specimen: axillary lymph node tissue. CDR3 nucleotide sequence: TGTGCCAGCAGCTTGGTAATTAGTGAGCAGTTCTTC. Translated: CASSLVISEQFF.